The next 25 T cell receptor beta chains were all read from a single sample in a study of blood T cell repertoires in COVID-19. Clones were read by immunoSEQ multiplex PCR, and TCRdb kept only the in-frame ones, dropping some. The profile shows 20,000 to 25,000 clones, approximately 80% of them singletons. The sample taken for sequencing was peripheral blood. These receptors all come from a man older than 75 with active or convalescent COVID-19.

The chain links TRBV29-1 to TRBJ2-7, with 7 bases that match TRBD1. From germline, CDR1 is SQVTM and CDR2 ANQGSEA. The junction had 3 bases not matched to a gene; V was cut back by 6 bases and J by 1 base. The CDR3 sequence is 12 residues long. As DNA, the CDR3 is TGCAGCGTGGGACAGAGATCCTACGAGCAGTACTTC. Its translation is CSVGQRSYEQYF.

The gene calls are TRBV7-9 and TRBJ2-5; possible D gene TRBD1, 6 bases. Deletions cut 5 bases from V and 2 bases from J, with 12 bases between. CDR1 is SEHNR, CDR2 FQNEAQ, per germline (reference sequence). The CDR3 contains 14 residues. The CDR3 DNA sequence: TGTGCCAGCAGCCATAACAGGGAACAAGAGACCCAGTACTTC. Translated, it gives CASSHNREQETQYF.

This rearrangement joins TRBV6-2 or TRBV6-3 to TRBJ2-3; TRBD2 matches at 7 bases. CDR1 is MNHEY and CDR2 is SVGEGT in the germline V gene. V gave up 0 bases and J gave up 2 bases; unmatched junction bases: 8. CDR3 length: 17 residues. CDR3 loop: CASSYSEVGGNTDTQYF. CDR3 nucleotides: TGTGCCAGCAGTTACTCGGAGGTCGGGGGGAACACAGATACGCAGTATTTT.

This sequence joins TRBV5-1 and TRBJ2-7, with D perhaps TRBD1 (5 bases). The V end was cut by 2 bases, the J end by 0 bases, with 9 bases between. The CDR3 loop spans 14 amino acids. CDR1 and CDR2 (germline): SGHRS, YFSETQ. The CDR3 DNA is TGCGCCAGCAGCTTACAGGACCGCTCCTACGAGCAGTACTTC. Amino acids: CASSLQDRSYEQYF.

The chain joins TRBV19 to TRBJ1-5; D unresolved. The CDR3 extends over 12 amino acids. V was pared by 5 bases and J by 10 bases, with 12 bases between. Germline V gene lookup returns CDR1 LNHDA and CDR2 SQIVND (reference sequence). DNA for the CDR3: TGTGCCAGTAGTTCCCTAGGCCACCCCCAGCATTTT. Translating it yields CASSSLGHPQHF. The full variable domain, with the rest looked up from reference TRBV19 and TRBJ1-5, is DGGITQSPKYLFRKEGQNVTLSCEQNLNHDAMYWYRQDPGQGLRLIYYSQIVNDFQKGDIAEGYSVSREKKESFPLTVTSAQKNPTAFYLCASSSLGHPQHFGDGTRLSIL.

The chain couples TRBV2 to TRBJ1-5; TRBD1 matches 8 bases. Germline loops: CDR1 SNHLY, CDR2 FYNNEI. J gave up 2 bases and V 8 bases, and 5 bases lay outside the gene matches. There are 14 residues in the CDR3. CDR3 nucleotide sequence: TGTGCCAGCCTACTGGGACAGGGCAATCAGCCCCAGCATTTT. Its protein is CASLLGQGNQPQHF.

This chain links TRBV6-6 with TRBJ1-1; D uncertain. The CDR3 spans 13 residues. CDR1 is MNHNY, CDR2 SVGAGI, per germline (reference sequence). The V end was cut by 7 bases, the J end by 5 bases, with 14 bases between. The CDR3 nucleotides are TGTGCCAGCACCTCCCGATCGGGGACTGAAGCTTTCTTT. As protein: CASTSRSGTEAFF.

The chain carries TRBV5-1 and TRBJ1-4, with 10 bases fitting TRBD1. V shed 6 bases and J 8 bases; nucleotides not matched to a gene: 7. Looked up from germline, CDR1 is SGHRS and CDR2 is YFSETQ. There are 14 residues in the CDR3. CDR3 sequence: CASTSGTGEEKLFF. The CDR3 nucleotides read TGCGCCAGCACCTCCGGGACAGGGGAGGAAAAACTGTTTTTT.

This chain connects TRBV12-5 to TRBJ1-2; D is possibly TRBD1 (6 bases). The CDR3 is made up of 12 amino acids. Germline values: CDR1 LGHNT, CDR2 FRNRAP. Between the trimmed V and J ends, which lost 1 base and 11 bases, there was a span of 11 bases. For the CDR3, the DNA is TGTGCTAGTGGTTTGGACGACAGGAGGTACACCTTC. Protein product: CASGLDDRRYTF.

This chain uses TRBV6-5 with TRBJ2-1, with D perhaps TRBD1 (5 bases). V dropped 6 bases and J dropped 4 bases, with 13 bases sitting between them. The CDR3 is made up of 14 amino acids. Germline CDR1 MNHEY, CDR2 SVGAGI. CDR3 nucleotide sequence: TGTGCCAGCAGACCCAATCACAGGTACAATGAGCAGTTCTTC. It yields the protein CASRPNHRYNEQFF.

V is TRBV3-1 (or the pseudogene TRBV3-2) and J is TRBJ1-4; 9 bases fit TRBD1. V shed 4 bases and J 8 bases; nucleotides not matched to a gene: 5. The germline CDR1 and CDR2 sequences are LGHDT and YNNKEL (reference sequence). This CDR3 comprises 14 residues. Here the CDR3 reads CASSPGTGKEKLFF. The CDR3, as DNA: TGTGCCAGCAGCCCCGGGACAGGGAAAGAAAAACTGTTTTTT.

Only a few counts were recorded for this clone. J is TRBJ2-1 and V is TRBV7-2, with 13 bases fitting TRBD2. The V gene end was trimmed by 5 bases and the J gene end by 8 bases; junction bases not matched to a gene: 6. This CDR3 has 15 amino acids. The germline CDR1 and CDR2 sequences are SGHTA and FQGNSA. This CDR3 is CASSTRTSGGHEQFF. CDR3 bases: TGTGCCAGCAGCACCCGGACTAGCGGGGGACATGAGCAGTTCTTC.

The CDR3 DNA reads as TGCGCCAGCAGCCAGTACGGGCGGGGGGGCGGAGAGACCCAGTACTTC. Protein product: CASSQYGRGGGETQYF. The chain joins TRBV4-3 to TRBJ2-5, with 9 bases aligning to TRBD2. CDR3 length: 16 amino acids. Germline V gene sequence: CDR1 LGHNA, CDR2 YSLEER. Germline trimming cut 3 bases from V and 4 bases from J; bases unmatched to any gene: 9.

J is TRBJ2-1 and V is TRBV5-4, with TRBD1 as a possible D gene (5 bases). The germline V gene has CDR1 SGHNT and CDR2 YYREEE (reference sequence). V lost 4 bases and J lost 5, with 19 bases in between. CDR3 length: 16 amino acids. The CDR3 spells CASSKGLRGSDNEQFF. The CDR3 DNA sequence: TGTGCCAGCAGCAAGGGCCTTAGGGGTTCGGACAATGAGCAGTTCTTC.

The chain links TRBV20-1 to TRBJ2-7, with 10 bases that match TRBD1. Trimming at V came to 3 bases and at J to 3 bases, leaving 11 bases not matched to a gene. In germline, CDR1 is DFQATT, CDR2 SNEGSKA (reference sequence). This CDR3 comprises 16 residues. CDR3 coding DNA: TGCAGTGCTAGTTTCGCTACCGGGACAGGGGACTACGAGCAGTACTTC. It is translated as CSASFATGTGDYEQYF.

The J gene is TRBJ2-3, the V gene TRBV7-8, with TRBD1 matching over 8 bases. This CDR3 comprises 16 residues. Germline assignment: CDR1 SGHVS and CDR2 FQNEAQ. V lost 3 bases and J lost 4; bases outside the gene matches: 9. The CDR3 here is CASSLNDRGASDTQYF. The CDR3 nucleotides read TGTGCCAGCAGCTTGAACGACAGGGGCGCCTCAGATACGCAGTATTTT.

Worth noting for this clone: At the DNA level, this CDR3 is encoded by other sequences in the same sample as well. The chain couples TRBV6-6 to TRBJ2-7; 9 bases are shared with TRBD2. In germline, CDR1 is MNHNY, CDR2 SVGAGI (reference sequence). CDR3 length equals 14 residues. The V gene end was trimmed by 0 bases and the J gene end by 4 bases; junction bases not matched to a gene: 1. CDR3 region: CASSYSSGGYEQYF. CDR3 bases: TGTGCCAGCAGTTACTCTAGCGGGGGATACGAGCAGTACTTC.

The rearrangement links TRBV11-2 to TRBJ1-1; the D gene is possibly TRBD1 (6 bases). The CDR3 runs to 17 residues. Germline lookup yields CDR1 SGHAT and CDR2 FQNNGV. The V gene lost 4 bases and the J gene lost 3 bases, with 21 bases spanning the gap. The CDR3 is CASSSGRGRGKDTEAFF. Here the CDR3 DNA reads TGTGCCAGCAGCTCCGGTAGAGGGAGGGGGAAGGACACTGAAGCTTTCTTT.

J is TRBJ2-7 and V is TRBV7-9, with 9 bases lining up with TRBD2. From germline, CDR1 is SEHNR and CDR2 FQNEAQ (reference sequence). The CDR3 loop spans 15 amino acids. Trimming at V came to 1 base and at J to 3 bases, leaving 4 bases not matched to a gene. CDR3 nucleotide sequence: TGTGCCAGCAGCTTAGTGGTAGCGGGAGACTACGAGCAGTACTTC. Translating gives CASSLVVAGDYEQYF.

This clone came up a few times. The rearrangement links TRBV7-9 to TRBJ2-5; 9 bases agree with TRBD2. V lost 4 bases, J lost 5 bases, and 11 bases stayed unmatched. Germline CDR1 reads SEHNR; CDR2 reads FQNEAQ (reference sequence). CDR3 length: 16 residues. The CDR3 DNA reads TGTGCCAGCAGCTCCGGGAGTAGCGGGGGAGGGGAGACCCAGTACTTC. Amino acids: CASSSGSSGGGETQYF.

The chain combines TRBV7-9 with TRBJ2-7; D remains ambiguous. Looked up from germline, CDR1 is SEHNR and CDR2 is FQNEAQ (reference sequence). This CDR3 comprises 13 residues. Trimming took off 1 base at V and 2 bases at J, with 6 bases between the two ends. The CDR3 region is CASSLGTTYEQYF. The CDR3 coding sequence is TGTGCCAGCAGCTTAGGTACTACCTACGAGCAGTACTTC. Looking up the rest from reference TRBV7-9 and TRBJ2-7 gives the full variable domain: DTGVSQNPRHKITKRGQNVTFRCDPISEHNRLYWYRQTLGQGPEFLTYFQNEAQLEKSRLLSDRFSAERPKGSFSTLEIQRTEQGDSAMYLCASSLGTTYEQYFGPGTRLTVT.

The chain carries TRBV7-2 and TRBJ2-3, with 12 bases lining up with TRBD1. The CDR3 spans 19 residues. The V gene end was trimmed by 1 base and the J gene end by 4 bases; junction bases not matched to a gene: 12. Germline CDR1 reads SGHTA; CDR2 reads FQGNSA. CDR3 in amino acids: CASSLGGGWGTGGPDTQYF. The CDR3 nucleotides are TGTGCCAGCAGCTTAGGTGGCGGCTGGGGGACAGGGGGCCCAGATACGCAGTATTTT. The whole variable domain, remainder taken from reference TRBV7-2 and TRBJ2-3, is GAGVSQSPSNKVTEKGKDVELRCDPISGHTALYWYRQSLGQGLEFLIYFQGNSAPDKSGLPSDRFSAERTGGSVSTLTIQRTQQEDSAVYLCASSLGGGWGTGGPDTQYFGPGTRLTVL.

The chain is built from TRBV5-5 and TRBJ2-3; 8 nucleotides line up with TRBD1. The V gene end was trimmed by 6 bases and the J gene end by 1 base; junction bases not matched to a gene: 4. Germline CDR1 reads SGHKS; CDR2 reads YYEKEE (reference sequence). The CDR3 extends over 14 amino acids. Here the CDR3 reads CASIGTGRTDTQYF. In DNA, the CDR3 is TGTGCCAGCATCGGGACAGGACGCACAGATACGCAGTATTTT.

Only one count was recorded for this clone. V and J are TRBV3-1 (or the pseudogene TRBV3-2) and TRBJ2-2; the D is unclear. The CDR3 is made up of 13 amino acids. CDR1 LGHDT and CDR2 YNNKEL come from the germline V gene (reference sequence). Trimming took off 6 bases at V and 4 bases at J, with 9 bases between the two ends. This CDR3 is CASSSSATGELFF. DNA of the CDR3: TGTGCCAGCAGTAGCTCGGCCACCGGGGAGCTGTTTTTT.

The chain couples TRBV4-3 to TRBJ2-3; D gene ambiguous. Germline V gene data show CDR1 as LGHNA and CDR2 as YSLEER. Trimming took off 4 bases at V and 4 bases at J, with 12 bases between the two ends. This CDR3 is 14 amino acids long. The CDR3 sequence: CASSRGRRADTQYF. CDR3 nucleotides: TGCGCCAGCAGCCGCGGCCGTCGGGCAGATACGCAGTATTTT.